This T cell receptor beta chain is from a study of blood T cell repertoires in COVID-19. Looking at the study overall: T cells, B-cell-depleted T cells, or PBMCs provided the cDNA or gDNA that served as material.

Assay: immunoSEQ multiplex PCR; the TCRdb copy retains only in-frame clones and omits some. The data show some 190,000 clones, approximately 91% seen once. The V and J ends lost 6 bases and 8 bases respectively, with 23 bases between them. CDR3 size: 15 residues. The germline CDR1 and CDR2 sequences are MNHEY and SVGAGI. The chain links TRBV6-5 to TRBJ2-7, with a weak D call TRBD1 (6 bases). This TCR was sampled from a man aged 25-45 years with acute or convalescent COVID-19. Material: peripheral blood. The CDR3 coding sequence is TGTGCCAGCAGCGTAACTGGGACAAGGACCGATCAGCAGTACTTC. This gives the protein CASSVTGTRTDQQYF.